This TCR beta chain was retrieved from a study of T-cell memory formation after mild COVID-19. This CDR3 has 13 amino acids. V was pared by 6 bases and J by 1 base, with 2 bases of the junction left unmatched. This clonotype was detected a few times. The antigen is undetermined. Study-level findings and limits: Still unconfirmed is whether the second-wave clones peaking on day 37 recognized SARS-CoV-2.

TCRdb passed the 5' RACE reads through MiXCR, listing each CDR3 protein once. The sample includes a few hundred thousand distinct CDR3 sequences, more than 20% of them seen just once. The gene calls are TRBV12-3 or TRBV12-4 and TRBJ1-1; TRBD1 matches at 7 bases. The sequencing sample was made of PBMCs or a T cell subset sorted from them (not recorded which). The TCR originated in an adult woman who had mild COVID-19 (a few samples of this study predate the infection). Cell type and time point are not known. The DNA of the CDR3 is TGTGCCAGCAGCAGGGGGTGGAACACTGAAGCTTTCTTT. Its translation is CASSRGWNTEAFF.